The rows below give T cell receptor beta chains drawn from one sample of a study of chemoradiotherapy in HPV16-positive cancers. Here immunoSEQ multiplex PCR was the method, and the copy in TCRdb shows in-frame clones only, minus some. The sample shows roughly 4,100 clones, 60% to 80% of them seen only once. This sample comprised tumor tissue, obtained from a patient who underwent chemoradiotherapy. The receptors derive from a human donor with HPV-associated anogenital cancer. CDR3s include the opening cysteine and the closing phenylalanine or tryptophan.

J gene | V gene | CDR3 protein
TRBJ1-1 | TRBV20-1 | CSANPQFEAFF
TRBJ2-3 | TRBV9 | CASSVEGGRSTDTQYF
TRBJ2-3 | TRBV29-1 | CSASRESADTQYF
TRBJ2-7 | TRBV19 | CASSSGTGDSYEQYF
TRBJ1-3 | TRBV4-1 | CASSQEGPPSGNTIYF
TRBJ2-1 | TRBV13 | CASSINLDGEQFF
TRBJ1-5 | TRBV7-9 | CASSARGPNQPQHF
TRBJ1-5 | TRBV19 | CASSEPSGEGFNQPQHF
TRBJ2-3 | TRBV27 | CASSPSSGGIDTQYF
TRBJ1-1 | TRBV12-5 | CASGLRTNTEAFF
TRBJ1-6 | TRBV5-1 | CASTWAENSPLHF
TRBJ2-1 | TRBV9 | CASSAQRGGLSEQFF
TRBJ1-5 | TRBV7-8 | CASSPGQGRGQPQHF
TRBJ1-2 | TRBV29-1 | CSVERTRGNGYTF
TRBJ1-2 | TRBV6-6 | CASSQGWASRNGYTF
TRBJ2-5 | TRBV7-9 | CASRPHGFETQYF
TRBJ2-3 | TRBV18 | CASSRTVSSDTQYF
TRBJ2-1 | TRBV9 | CASAVQSGNEQFF
TRBJ2-1 | TRBV15 | CATSSLQVTEQFF
TRBJ1-5 | TRBV19 | CASRGTGRGNQPQHF
TRBJ2-1 | TRBV7-9 | CASSGTLNEQFF
TRBJ2-3 | TRBV5-5 | CASSLKLANTDTQYF
TRBJ1-2 | TRBV5-6 | CASSLPDRYGYTF
TRBJ2-1 | TRBV9 | CASSVERTDTYNEQFF
TRBJ1-1 | TRBV21-1 | CASRNLGENTEAFF
TRBJ2-5 | TRBV5-1 | CASSYRSASGGAGNQETQYF
TRBJ2-7 | TRBV7-8 | CASSGRATYEQYF
TRBJ2-7 | TRBV27 | CASSLYPLGEQYF
TRBJ2-7 | TRBV27 | CASRPQGAVTYEQYF
TRBJ1-2 | TRBV4-1 | CASSQDRGYGYTF
TRBJ2-7 | TRBV6-1 | CASSEASGSHSYEQYF
TRBJ1-5 | TRBV2 | CASTGNPVGLYSNQPQHF
TRBJ2-2 | TRBV5-4 | CASSPTLLGTGELFF
TRBJ2-3 | TRBV30 | CAWSGAGYTDTQYF
TRBJ2-7 | TRBV7-9 | CASSLGVNEQYF
TRBJ1-1 | TRBV9 | CASSVVSGADMNTEAFF
TRBJ2-7 | TRBV12-5 | CASGLVHRAAYEQYF
TRBJ2-4 | TRBV4-2 | CASTKGKMRDIQYF
TRBJ1-1 | TRBV11-1 | CASSPRATEAFF
TRBJ2-3 | TRBV6-4 | CASSDSGGATDTQYF
TRBJ1-1 | TRBV1 | CTSRPRGDYTEAFF
TRBJ2-7 | TRBV7-9 | CASSLALGAQAGGQYF
TRBJ2-4 | TRBV19 | CASSTPDRLGVAKNIQYF
TRBJ2-1 | TRBV5-1 | CASSPMVDEQFF
TRBJ1-1 | TRBV28 | CASSFYEGRGTEAFF
TRBJ1-4 | TRBV5-4 | CASSLEGQRNEKLFF
TRBJ2-1 | TRBV14 | CASSFRTSVYNEQFF
TRBJ1-4 | TRBV28 | CASSLFGQNEKLFF
TRBJ1-1 | TRBV6-1 | CASRITVNTEAFF
TRBJ2-3 | TRBV10-2 | CASSAPGQVSSTDTQYF
TRBJ2-7 | TRBV5-4 | CASSLDWGETYEQYF